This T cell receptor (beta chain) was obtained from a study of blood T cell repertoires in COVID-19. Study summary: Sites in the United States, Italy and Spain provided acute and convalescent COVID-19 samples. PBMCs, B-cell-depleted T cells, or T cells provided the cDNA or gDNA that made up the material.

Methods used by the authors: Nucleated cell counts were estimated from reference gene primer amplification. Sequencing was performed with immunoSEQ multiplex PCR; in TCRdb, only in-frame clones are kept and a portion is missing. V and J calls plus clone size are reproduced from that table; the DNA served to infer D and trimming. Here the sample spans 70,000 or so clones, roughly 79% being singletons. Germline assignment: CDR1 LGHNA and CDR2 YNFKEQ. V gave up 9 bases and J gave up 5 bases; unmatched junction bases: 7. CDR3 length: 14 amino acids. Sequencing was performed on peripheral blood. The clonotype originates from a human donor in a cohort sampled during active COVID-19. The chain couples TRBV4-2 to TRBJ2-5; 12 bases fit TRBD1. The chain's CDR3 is CASGGTGGFETQYF. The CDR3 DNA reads TGTGCCAGTGGAGGGACAGGGGGCTTTGAGACCCAGTACTTC.